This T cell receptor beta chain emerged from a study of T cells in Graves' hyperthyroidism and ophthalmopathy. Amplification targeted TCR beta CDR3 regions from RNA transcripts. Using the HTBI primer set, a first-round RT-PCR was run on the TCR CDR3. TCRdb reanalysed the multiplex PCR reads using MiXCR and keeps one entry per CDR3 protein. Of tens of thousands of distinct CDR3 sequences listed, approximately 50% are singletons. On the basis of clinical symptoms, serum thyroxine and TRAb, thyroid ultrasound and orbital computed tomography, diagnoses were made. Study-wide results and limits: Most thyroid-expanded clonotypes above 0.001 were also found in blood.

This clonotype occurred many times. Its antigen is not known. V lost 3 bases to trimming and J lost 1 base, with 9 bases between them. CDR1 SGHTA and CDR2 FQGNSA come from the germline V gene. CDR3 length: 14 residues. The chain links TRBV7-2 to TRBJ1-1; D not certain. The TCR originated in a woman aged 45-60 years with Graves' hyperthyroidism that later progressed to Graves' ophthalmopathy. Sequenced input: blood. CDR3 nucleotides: TGTGCCAGCAGCTTTTCTAGGGAGAACACTGAAGCTTTCTTT. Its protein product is CASSFSRENTEAFF.